This is a list of T cell receptor beta chains from one sample in a study of blood T cell repertoires in COVID-19. Generated by immunoSEQ multiplex PCR, the TCRdb table keeps only in-frame clones and is missing some. This repertoire shows fewer than 250,000 clones, around 86% found once; its top ten account for just under 9%. Material for sequencing was PBMCs or T cells enriched from blood (not recorded which). The receptor set was obtained from a woman in her fifties or sixties with acute COVID-19. Each CDR3 is given with its conserved first and last residue. The D gene is left open where the match is weak. Clone size appears in some rows only: once, few, many, or a class for an expanded clone.

TRBJ2-7 | . | TRBV5-6 | TRBD2 | TGTGCCAGCAGCTTGGGCGGGGGGTACAACTACGAGCAGTACTTC | CASSLGGGYNYEQYF
TRBJ2-5 | . | TRBV10-3 | . | TGTGCCATCAGCCTAGGCCGACCGGGTGTTGGCCCCAGCGAGACCCAGTACTTC | CAISLGRPGVGPSETQYF
TRBJ2-1 | . | TRBV19 | . | TGTGCCAGTAGTATGGGGCGGGGCCAATACAATGAGCAGTTCTTC | CASSMGRGQYNEQFF
TRBJ1-2 | . | TRBV6-2/TRBV6-3 | TRBD1 | TGTGCCAGCAGTCCCCGGGGACAGTTGGACTATGGCTACACCTTC | CASSPRGQLDYGYTF
TRBJ2-7 | . | TRBV5-4 | TRBD1 | TGTGCCAGCAGCTTGGGGGGACAGGGGATGTACGAGCAGTACTTC | CASSLGGQGMYEQYF
TRBJ1-2 | . | TRBV7-9 | . | TGTGCCAGCACCTCTAGTAGTCTCGGTTCTTATGGCTACACCTTC | CASTSSSLGSYGYTF
TRBJ2-5 | . | TRBV19 | TRBD1 | TGTGCCAGTAGTATTCAGGGGGCGATGATAGAGACCCAGTACTTC | CASSIQGAMIETQYF
TRBJ2-2 | . | TRBV20-1 | . | TGCAGTGCGAGTCGGGACTTCTCCGGGGAGCTGTTTTTT | CSASRDFSGELFF
TRBJ2-3 | . | TRBV11-3 | . | TGTGCCAGCAGCCTAGAAGAAAACTCCACAGATACGCAGTATTTT | CASSLEENSTDTQYF
TRBJ2-3 | . | TRBV4-3 | . | TGCGCCAGCAGCCAACTGACAGGCAGCACAGATACGCAGTATTTT | CASSQLTGSTDTQYF
TRBJ2-3 | . | TRBV4-3 | TRBD2 | TGCGCCAGCAGCCAAGGTCCCGGGGGGGCCTCCTCAGATACGCAGTATTTT | CASSQGPGGASSDTQYF
TRBJ2-5 | . | TRBV7-3 | . | TGTGCCAGCAGCTTACGGCCGGGGTACCAAGAGACCCAGTACTTC | CASSLRPGYQETQYF
TRBJ2-5 | once | TRBV13 | . | TGTGCCAGCAGCTTAAAAGCGGGTTTCCAAGAGACCCAGTACTTC | CASSLKAGFQETQYF
TRBJ1-1 | . | TRBV4-2 | . | TGTGCCAGCAGCCACCATGCTGGAGCCCAGGGAGGCACTGAAGCTTTCTTT | CASSHHAGAQGGTEAFF
TRBJ2-2 | . | TRBV5-6 | . | TGTGCCAGCAGCTTGACAGGGTATCTGTGGGCCGGGGAGCTGTTTTTT | CASSLTGYLWAGELFF
TRBJ1-2 | . | TRBV6-5 | . | TGTGCCAGCAGTTCTCCGGGGTCGCTCAGCTATGGCTACACCTTC | CASSSPGSLSYGYTF
TRBJ1-2 | . | TRBV2 | . | TGTGCCAGCAGTGAAGAACGACAGTTGAATTATGGCTACACCTTC | CASSEERQLNYGYTF
TRBJ2-3 | . | TRBV7-9 | TRBD1 | TGTGCCAGCAGGATAACCAGGGGGCAGGATACGCAGTATTTT | CASRITRGQDTQYF
TRBJ2-7 | . | TRBV7-2 | TRBD1 | TGTGCCAGCAGCTTACCCACAGGGGGTCCCTACGAGCAGTACTTC | CASSLPTGGPYEQYF
TRBJ2-3 | . | TRBV4-1 | TRBD2 | TGCGCCAGCAGCCAAGATTTAGCGGGGCCTAGGCAAAATACGCAGTATTTT | CASSQDLAGPRQNTQYF
TRBJ1-2 | . | TRBV15 | TRBD1 | TGTGCCACCAGCAACCGGGACAGGGACGATTTTTATGGCTACACCTTC | CATSNRDRDDFYGYTF
TRBJ1-4 | . | TRBV27 | TRBD1 | TGTGCCAGCAGTCCCACGGGACAGGGCTGGGAAAAACTGTTTTTT | CASSPTGQGWEKLFF
TRBJ1-3 | . | TRBV6-2/TRBV6-3 | TRBD1 | TGTGCCAGCAGTTACCTGGGACAGCTCCTTTCTGGAAACACCATATATTTT | CASSYLGQLLSGNTIYF
TRBJ2-3 | . | TRBV27 | TRBD2 | TGTGCCAGCGGGCCGACTAGCGGGGCCCTGGAGCAGTATTTT | CASGPTSGALEQYF
TRBJ1-2 | . | TRBV7-2 | . | TGTGCCAGCAGTTATTTACAGGGTTCTGGCTACACCTTC | CASSYLQGSGYTF
TRBJ2-7 | many | TRBV7-9 | TRBD1 | TGTGCCAGCAGCCATAGGACAGGAGTCTACGAGCAGTACTTC | CASSHRTGVYEQYF
TRBJ2-5 | . | TRBV24-1 | . | TGTGCCACCAGTGATTTGGGAGCCCAGTACTTC | CATSDLGAQYF
TRBJ1-1 | . | TRBV3-1/TRBV3-2 | . | TGTGCCAGCAGCCGAGGTGACCTGAACACTGAAGCTTTCTTT | CASSRGDLNTEAFF
TRBJ2-3 | . | TRBV9 | TRBD2 | TGTGCCAGCAGCGCTACTAGCGCGAATACGCAGTATTTT | CASSATSANTQYF
TRBJ2-5 | . | TRBV7-7 | TRBD2 | TGTGCTAGCAGCTTAGCCGGACTAGCGGAGACCCAGTACTTC | CASSLAGLAETQYF
TRBJ2-1 | . | TRBV15 | . | TGTGCCACCTCCCCTGAGAGACTATATCACAATGAGCAGTTCTTC | CATSPERLYHNEQFF
TRBJ1-5 | . | TRBV19 | . | TGTGCCAGTAGTTATCAGGTCGGCAGCCTTAATCAGCCCCAGCATTTT | CASSYQVGSLNQPQHF